This entry is about one T cell receptor beta chain. Its antigen is unidentified. These data come from a study of shared clonotypes between healthy human individuals. Overall study: There were three CD4 naive, three CD4 memory, two CD8 naive and one CD8 memory plates per donor. Whole-study results and caveats: Several donors held approximately 4.6% of naive CD4 clonotypes in common. Although depth was large, rarefaction showed that sequencing of the sorted subsets was incomplete.

The assay was run at deep level. This table comes from immunoSEQ multiplex PCR, and its TCRdb copy is limited to in-frame clones, with some not included. The table records around 1.4 million clones, about 98.5% of them present only once. Germline assignment: CDR1 MNHNS and CDR2 SASEGT. This CDR3 has 15 residues. The germline V and J ends were trimmed by 5 bases and 7 bases, with 18 bases remaining between them. The sample consisted of naive CD4+ T cells sorted from blood. The subset: CD45RA+ positively selected. This sequence originates from a man aged 25 to 40 in good health. The V call is TRBV6-1, the J call TRBJ1-5; tentatively, D is TRBD1 (6 bases). The CDR3 region has the DNA TGTGCCAGCAGTCTAAACGTCGGGCAGGGGCAGCCCCAGCATTTT. It specifies CASSLNVGQGQPQHF.